The 31 T cell receptor beta chains presented below share a single source sample, sequenced in a study of cytomegalovirus exposure and HLA in healthy donors. The PCR employed 60 Vbeta primers together with 13 Jbeta primers. Assay: immunoSEQ multiplex PCR; the TCRdb copy retains only in-frame clones and omits some. The sample yields about 140,000 clones, around four fifths seen once. The specimen was PBMCs. The receptors were gathered from a man under 40 in good health and CMV-seropositive.

A single count supports this clone. The chain joins TRBV6-5 to TRBJ2-3, with D possibly being TRBD1 (5 bases). V lost 4 bases to trimming and J lost 4 bases, with 15 bases between them. CDR3 length: 15 residues. Germline lookup yields CDR1 MNHEY and CDR2 SVGAGI. CDR3 sequence reads: CASSFSTGHADTQYF. As DNA, the CDR3 is TGTGCCAGCAGTTTTAGTACAGGCCACGCAGATACGCAGTATTTT.

The rearrangement joins TRBV6-5 to TRBJ1-5, with D hard to call. Looked up from germline, CDR1 is MNHEY and CDR2 is SVGAGI. This CDR3 is 13 amino acids long. Trimming left V 6 bases short and J 0 bases short, with 6 bases between. Here the CDR3 DNA reads TGTGCCAGCAGGTTGTATAGCAATCAGCCCCAGCATTTT. It is translated as CASRLYSNQPQHF.

The V gene is TRBV19, the J gene TRBJ1-2, with D uncertain. Deletions cut 1 base from V and 4 bases from J, with 13 bases between. CDR1 is LNHDA and CDR2 is SQIVND in the germline V gene (reference sequence). The CDR3 runs 15 residues. The CDR3 DNA is TGTGCCAGTAGTATAGGAATGGGGAGAGGCTATGGCTACACCTTC. Its protein product is CASSIGMGRGYGYTF.

The V gene is TRBV19, the J gene TRBJ2-1; 11 bases are shared with TRBD2. Trimming cost V 6 bases and J 9 bases; bases outside gene matches: 10. Germline V gene lookup returns CDR1 LNHDA and CDR2 SQIVND (reference sequence). This CDR3 region has 15 residues. As DNA, the CDR3 is TGTGCCAGTAGGCTACTAGCGGGAGCGAGGACTGAGCAGTTCTTC. This sequence encodes CASRLLAGARTEQFF.

The chain joins TRBV5-8 to TRBJ2-6; D might be TRBD1 (6 bases). CDR3 length: 17 residues. Deletions cut 3 bases from V and 2 bases from J, with 15 bases between. CDR1 is SGHTS and CDR2 is YDEGEE in the germline V gene. The CDR3 loop reads CASSSTGYLPGANVLTF. DNA of the CDR3: TGTGCCAGCAGCTCGACAGGATACTTACCTGGGGCCAACGTCCTGACTTTC.

This rearrangement joins TRBV28 to TRBJ2-2; possible D gene TRBD1, 6 bases. From germline, CDR1 is MDHEN and CDR2 SYDVKM. This CDR3 comprises 16 residues. V was trimmed by 7 bases and J by 3 bases, leaving 18 bases between them. Here the CDR3 reads CASKFKRDTDTGELFF. The DNA of the CDR3 is TGTGCCAGCAAATTCAAAAGGGACACCGACACCGGGGAGCTGTTTTTT.

The J gene is TRBJ1-1, the V gene TRBV2; D is undetermined. Deletions cut 5 bases from V and 0 bases from J, with 10 bases between. The CDR3 runs 14 residues. CDR1 is SNHLY and CDR2 is FYNNEI in the germline V gene. DNA of the CDR3: TGTGCCAGCAGTCGGGGAACCATGAACACTGAAGCTTTCTTT. Protein: CASSRGTMNTEAFF.

This clone turned up a few times. The chain carries TRBV4-1 and TRBJ2-1; D not certain. In germline, CDR1 is MGHRA, CDR2 YSYEKL. V was shortened by 1 base and J by 2 bases, with 12 bases between the two germline ends. The CDR3 has 16 residues. The CDR3 sequence: CASSQVNLVTYNEQFF. In DNA form, the CDR3 reads TGCGCCAGCAGCCAAGTGAATCTAGTCACCTACAATGAGCAGTTCTTC.

This chain joins TRBV27 and TRBJ2-1, with 8 bases that match TRBD2. In germline, CDR1 is MNHEY, CDR2 SMNVEV (reference sequence). The CDR3 loop spans 16 amino acids. Losses at the gene ends were 0 bases for V and 2 bases for J; bases not matched to a gene: 3. CDR3 sequence reads: CASSLSTGGPYNEQFF. The CDR3 region has the DNA TGTGCCAGCAGTTTATCTACGGGGGGGCCCTACAATGAGCAGTTCTTC.

The chain recombines TRBV5-1 with TRBJ1-5; D ambiguous. V lost 1 base to trimming and J lost 1 base, with 12 bases between them. The CDR3 is 16 amino acids. Germline-derived CDR1 and CDR2 are SGHRS and YFSETQ. CDR3 sequence reads: CASSLNGLGSNQPQHF. The DNA for the CDR3 is TGCGCCAGCAGCTTGAACGGACTGGGGAGCAATCAGCCCCAGCATTTT.

This clone was counted a single time. J is TRBJ2-1 and V is TRBV29-1; tentatively, D is TRBD2 (5 bases). The germline gives CDR1 SQVTM, CDR2 ANQGSEA. This CDR3 is built from 16 residues. V lost 6 bases and J 7 bases, leaving 25 bases between the germline ends. As DNA, the CDR3 is TGCAGCGTCCCTCCCCCCCTAAGCGGTCTTAGGAATGAGCAGTTCTTC. Translation: CSVPPPLSGLRNEQFF.

Worth noting for this clone: The DNA is omitted, as the CDR3 cannot be located on it reliably, and the CDR3 follows TCRdb's listing. The chain recombines TRBV28 with TRBJ2-1; the table's D call, TRBD2, has no DNA check behind it. Germline V lookup: CDR1 MDHEN, CDR2 SYDVKM. The CDR3 is made up of 16 amino acids, end residues included. CDR3 region: CASSSSTSGTHNEQFF.

The chain combines TRBV19 with TRBJ2-7, with D unresolved. The CDR3 spans 13 residues. The V gene lost 4 bases and the J gene lost 3 bases, with 10 bases spanning the gap. CDR1 and CDR2 from the germline V gene are LNHDA and SQIVND (reference sequence). CDR3 amino acids: CASSREINYEQYF. The CDR3 DNA sequence: TGTGCCAGTAGTAGAGAAATCAACTACGAGCAGTACTTC.

V and J are TRBV7-8 and TRBJ1-4; 9 bases fit TRBD1. The germline V gene encodes CDR1 SGHVS and CDR2 FQNEAQ. The CDR3 is made up of 17 amino acids. J lost 8 bases, V lost 5 bases, and 15 bases had no gene match. The CDR3 DNA reads as TGTGCCAGCAGCCAATACCTCACCGGGACAGGGAGAGAAAAACTGTTTTTT. Its protein product is CASSQYLTGTGREKLFF.

This CDR3 reads CAWSVAHNQPQHF. CDR3 DNA: TGTGCCTGGAGTGTGGCACACAATCAGCCCCAGCATTTT. The V gene is TRBV30, the J gene TRBJ1-5; no firm D call. Deletions cut 0 bases from V and 3 bases from J, with 6 bases between. From germline, CDR1 is GTSNPN and CDR2 SVGIG (reference sequence). The CDR3 is made up of 13 amino acids.

The chain couples TRBV29-1 to TRBJ2-1; maybe TRBD2 (6 bases). Germline V gene data show CDR1 as SQVTM and CDR2 as ANQGSEA. Trimming stripped 2 bases from V and 7 bases from J, with 9 bases between. The CDR3 runs to 12 residues. The CDR3 spells CSVEWGGNEQFF. Here the CDR3 DNA reads TGCAGCGTTGAATGGGGAGGTAATGAGCAGTTCTTC.

The V call is TRBV5-5, the J call TRBJ2-5; D remains ambiguous. This CDR3 spans 14 amino acids. V gave up 0 bases and J gave up 1 base, with 7 bases separating them. Per germline, CDR1 SGHKS and CDR2 YYEKEE (reference sequence). CDR3: CASSLAVSQETQYF. For the CDR3, the DNA is TGTGCCAGCAGCTTGGCCGTCAGCCAAGAGACCCAGTACTTC. Full variable domain (rest looked up from reference TRBV5-5 and TRBJ2-5): DAGVTQSPTHLIKTRGQQVTLRCSPISGHKSVSWYQQVLGQGPQFIFQYYEKEERGRGNFPDRFSARQFPNYSSELNVNALLLGDSALYLCASSLAVSQETQYFGPGTRLLVL.

V and J are TRBV5-1 and TRBJ2-7; 8 bases are a match to TRBD1. This CDR3 has 14 amino acids. The ends lost 9 bases at V and 0 bases at J; junction bases unmatched: 8. Germline CDR1 SGHRS, CDR2 YFSETQ. The CDR3 sequence: CANNTGGNSYEQYF. Here the CDR3 DNA reads TGCGCCAACAACACAGGGGGGAACTCCTACGAGCAGTACTTC. Full variable domain (remainder filled in from reference TRBV5-1 and TRBJ2-7): KAGVTQTPRYLIKTRGQQVTLSCSPISGHRSVSWYQQTPGQGLQFLFEYFSETQRNKGNFPGRFSGRQFSNSRSEMNVSTLELGDSALYLCANNTGGNSYEQYFGPGTRLTVT.

The rearrangement uses TRBV19 and TRBJ2-7, with 7 bases lining up with TRBD1. CDR3 length equals 16 residues. CDR1 is LNHDA, CDR2 SQIVND, per germline (reference sequence). After removal of 2 bases from V and 4 bases from J, the junction contained 11 bases not matched to a gene. CDR3 coding DNA: TGTGCCAGTAGTATATCCAGGGACAGCCCCCCTTACGAGCAGTACTTC. As protein: CASSISRDSPPYEQYF.

This clone qualifies as large. The V gene is TRBV5-4, the J gene TRBJ1-4, with TRBD1 matching 7 bases. Germline V gives CDR1 SGHNT, CDR2 YYREEE (reference sequence). There are 15 residues in the CDR3. Germline trimming cut 5 bases from V and 5 bases from J; bases unmatched to any gene: 9. CDR3 bases: TGTGCCAGCAGGGCAGCCGGGACAGACAATGAAAAACTGTTTTTT. It specifies CASRAAGTDNEKLFF.

The CDR3 reads CASSPQRQRQGARVYGYTF. DNA of the CDR3: TGTGCCAGCTCACCCCAGAGACAACGACAGGGGGCGCGGGTCTATGGCTACACCTTC. The chain recombines TRBV18 with TRBJ1-2, with 10 bases aligning to TRBD1. V lost 3 bases, J lost 4 bases, and 17 bases stayed unmatched. This CDR3 spans 19 amino acids. Germline CDR1 and CDR2: KGHSH and LQKENI.

V usage is TRBV7-8 and J usage is TRBJ2-2; TRBD1 might be the D (5 bases). Deletions cut 5 bases from V and 2 bases from J, with 9 bases between. There are 14 residues in the CDR3. Germline-derived CDR1 and CDR2 are SGHVS and FQNEAQ. CDR3 sequence: CASSATGNTGELFF. In DNA form, the CDR3 reads TGTGCCAGCAGCGCCACAGGAAACACCGGGGAGCTGTTTTTT. The complete variable domain, with remaining parts taken from reference TRBV7-8 and TRBJ2-2, reads GAGVSQSPRYKVAKRGQDVALRCDPISGHVSLFWYQQALGQGPEFLTYFQNEAQLDKSGLPSDRFFAERPEGSVSTLKIQRTQQEDSAVYLCASSATGNTGELFFGEGSRLTVL.

The chain has TRBV7-9 and TRBJ1-5; the D gene is possibly TRBD1 (5 bases). Per germline, CDR1 SEHNR and CDR2 FQNEAQ (reference sequence). The CDR3 covers 13 residues. Deletions cut 5 bases from V and 6 bases from J, with 11 bases between. CDR3 bases: TGTGCCAGCAGCCGGGAGGGGCTTCAGCCCCAGCATTTT. This sequence encodes CASSREGLQPQHF.

The CDR3, as DNA: TGTGCCAGCAGCCAAGCGGGGGGGACATCCTACGAGCAGTACTTC. The encoded protein is CASSQAGGTSYEQYF. This chain connects TRBV7-6 to TRBJ2-7; 10 bases match TRBD2. The CDR3 extends over 15 amino acids. Germline values: CDR1 SGHVS, CDR2 FNYEAQ. V dropped 5 bases and J dropped 1; count of bases not matched to a gene: 5.

The chain couples TRBV11-1 to TRBJ2-5; D gene uncertain. The J call is in doubt because the DNA end fits TRBJ2-7 better. CDR1 is SGHAT and CDR2 is FQDESV in the germline V gene (reference sequence). This CDR3 is 11 amino acids long. CDR3 sequence: CASSSTYEQYF. In nucleotides, the CDR3 is TGTGCCAGCAGCTCTACCTACGAGCAGTACTTC.

This rearrangement joins TRBV28 to TRBJ2-7, with D possibly being TRBD2 (6 bases). V gave up 5 bases and J gave up 0 bases, with 14 bases separating them. This CDR3 has 15 residues. Per germline, CDR1 MDHEN and CDR2 SYDVKM. As DNA, the CDR3 is TGTGCCAGCAGTCCCGACCTGGGAGGCTCCTACGAGCAGTACTTC. This translates into CASSPDLGGSYEQYF. Full variable domain (remainder filled in from reference TRBV28 and TRBJ2-7): DVKVTQSSRYLVKRTGEKVFLECVQDMDHENMFWYRQDPGLGLRLIYFSYDVKMKEKGDIPEGYSVSREKKERFSLILESASTNQTSMYLCASSPDLGGSYEQYFGPGTRLTVT.

CDR3 nucleotides: TGTGCCAGCAGCTTAGGGACAGTGAAGCAAGAGACCCAGTACTTC. Translation: CASSLGTVKQETQYF. This chain joins TRBV7-9 and TRBJ2-5; D may be TRBD1 (6 bases). Trimming shortened V by 1 base and J by 2 bases, and 11 bases separated the two germline ends. Germline-derived CDR1 and CDR2 are SEHNR and FQNEAQ (reference sequence). The CDR3 has 15 residues.

The V gene is TRBV18, the J gene TRBJ2-7; 7 bases map to TRBD1. Germline V gene data show CDR1 as KGHSH and CDR2 as LQKENI. Trimming at V came to 6 bases and at J to 9 bases, leaving 17 bases not matched to a gene. CDR3 length: 15 amino acids. The CDR3 bases are TGTGCCAGCTCTCCAAATACAGGGGACCATACGAGGCAGTACTTC. Amino acid sequence: CASSPNTGDHTRQYF.

J is TRBJ2-1 and V is TRBV19, with 8 bases matching TRBD1. Trimming cost V 5 bases and J 6 bases; bases outside gene matches: 12. CDR1 and CDR2 (germline): LNHDA, SQIVND (reference sequence). This CDR3 contains 16 residues. CDR3 DNA sequence: TGTGCCAGTAGTCGACAGGGGTCTAGGGTGGGCAATGAGCAGTTCTTC. Amino acid sequence: CASSRQGSRVGNEQFF.

V and J are TRBV19 and TRBJ2-7; a weak D match, TRBD1 (6 bases). The CDR3 extends over 13 amino acids. V was clipped by 10 bases and J by 7 bases, with 20 bases between them. The germline gives CDR1 LNHDA, CDR2 SQIVND (reference sequence). In nucleotides, the CDR3 is TGTGCCACCCTGGGGGCAGGTCCGGGGGAGCAGTACTTC. It specifies CATLGAGPGEQYF. The variable domain in full, with the rest retrieved from reference TRBV19 and TRBJ2-7, is DGGITQSPKYLFRKEGQNVTLSCEQNLNHDAMYWYRQDPGQGLRLIYYSQIVNDFQKGDIAEGYSVSREKKESFPLTVTSAQKNPTAFYLCATLGAGPGEQYFGPGTRLTVT.

This chain uses TRBV28 with TRBJ2-7, with D perhaps TRBD1 (5 bases). The germline V gene has CDR1 MDHEN and CDR2 SYDVKM. The CDR3 has 14 amino acids. Trimming removed 6 bases from V and 3 bases from J, with 15 bases in between. The CDR3 is CASSPDKGLYEQYF. The CDR3 nucleotides read TGTGCCAGCAGCCCCGACAAGGGGCTCTACGAGCAGTACTTC. Looking up the rest from reference TRBV28 and TRBJ2-7 gives the full variable domain: DVKVTQSSRYLVKRTGEKVFLECVQDMDHENMFWYRQDPGLGLRLIYFSYDVKMKEKGDIPEGYSVSREKKERFSLILESASTNQTSMYLCASSPDKGLYEQYFGPGTRLTVT.